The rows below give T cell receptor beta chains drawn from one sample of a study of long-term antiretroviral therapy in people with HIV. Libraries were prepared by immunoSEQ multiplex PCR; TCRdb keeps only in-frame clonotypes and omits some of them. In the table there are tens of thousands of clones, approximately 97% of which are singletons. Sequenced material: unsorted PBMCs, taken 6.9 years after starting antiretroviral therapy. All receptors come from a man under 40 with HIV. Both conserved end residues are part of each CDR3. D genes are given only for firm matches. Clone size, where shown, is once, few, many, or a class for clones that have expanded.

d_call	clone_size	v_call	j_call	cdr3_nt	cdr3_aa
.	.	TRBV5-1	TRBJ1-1	TGCGCCAGCAGCTTGGAAGGGGTTGAAGCTTTCTTT	CASSLEGVEAFF
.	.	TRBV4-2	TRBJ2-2	TGTGCCAGCAGCCAAGCGGGAGCGGGCACCGGGGAGCTGTTTTTT	CASSQAGAGTGELFF
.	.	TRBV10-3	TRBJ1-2	TGTGCCATCAGTGAGGGAAGCGGAGCTAACTATGGCTACACCTTC	CAISEGSGANYGYTF
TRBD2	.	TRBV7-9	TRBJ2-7	TGTGCCAGCAGCTCCCGTGAGGGACTAGATTCACGCGAGCAGTACTTC	CASSSREGLDSREQYF
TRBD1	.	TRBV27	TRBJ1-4	TGTGCCAGCAGTTTCTCCGGGACAGGGCGAGGAAAACTGTTTTTT	CASSFSGTGRGKLFF
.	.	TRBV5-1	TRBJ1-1	TGCGCCAGCAGCTTGGTTAAGGCCGTGGACACTGAAGCTTTCTTT	CASSLVKAVDTEAFF
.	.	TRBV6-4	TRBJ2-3	TGTGCCAGCAGTGTAGGTGCGTATACGCAGTATTTT	CASSVGAYTQYF
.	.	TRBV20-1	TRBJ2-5	TGCAGTGCCGCTAAAGGAGAGACCCAGTACTTC	CSAAKGETQYF
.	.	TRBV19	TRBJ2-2	TGTGCCAGTAGTATAGAAATCACCGGGGAGCTGTTTTTT	CASSIEITGELFF
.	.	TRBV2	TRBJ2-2	TGTGCCAGCAGTGGAGGGCGGCCCAACACCGGGGAGCTGTTTTTT	CASSGGRPNTGELFF
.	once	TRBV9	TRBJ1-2	TGTGCCAGCAGCGCCGAGAGGGATAACTATGGCTACACCTTC	CASSAERDNYGYTF
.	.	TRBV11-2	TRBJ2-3	TGTGCCAGCAGCTCGGATAGCAGGCGGGTTACAGATACGCAGTATTTT	CASSSDSRRVTDTQYF
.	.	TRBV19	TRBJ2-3	TGTGCCAGTAGTATCCCCAGCGGCACAGATACGCAGTATTTT	CASSIPSGTDTQYF
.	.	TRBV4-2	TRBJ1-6	TGTGCCAGCAGCCAAGACCGGGGTTCACCCCTCCACTTT	CASSQDRGSPLHF
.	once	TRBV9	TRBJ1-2	TGTGCCAGCAGCCTTGACCCCGAGCTTAACTATGGCTACACCTTC	CASSLDPELNYGYTF
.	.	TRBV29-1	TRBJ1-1	TGCAGCGGCAAAACAGGGTGGAACACTGAAGCTTTCTTT	CSGKTGWNTEAFF
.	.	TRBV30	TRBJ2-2	TGTGCCTGGAGTGTCCTGGTCACCGGGGAGCTGTTTTTT	CAWSVLVTGELFF
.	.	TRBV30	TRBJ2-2	TGTGCCTGGAGTATCGCGAACACCGGGGAGCTGTTTTTT	CAWSIANTGELFF
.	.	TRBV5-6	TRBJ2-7	TGTGCCAGCAGCCTAACCGGGGACGAGCAGTACTTC	CASSLTGDEQYF
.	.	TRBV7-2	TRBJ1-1	TGTGCCAGCAGCTTGTCGGGGGACACTGAAGCTTTCTTT	CASSLSGDTEAFF
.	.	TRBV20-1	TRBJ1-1	TGCAGTGCTTACCTGAACACTGAAGCTTTCTTT	CSAYLNTEAFF
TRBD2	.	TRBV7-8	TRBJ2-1	TGTGCCAGCAGCTTACTAGCGGCCCTCTACAATGAGCAGTTCTTC	CASSLLAALYNEQFF
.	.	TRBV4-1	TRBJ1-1	TGCGCCAGCAGCCAAGACTTTGGTGAAGCTTTCTTT	CASSQDFGEAFF
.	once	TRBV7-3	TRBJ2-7	TGTGCCAGCAGCTCCGGACCGGGTCGCGACGAGCAGTACTTC	CASSSGPGRDEQYF
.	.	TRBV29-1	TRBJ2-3	TGCAGCGCCAGGGCCCGGGCCTCTAGCACAGATACGCAGTATTTT	CSARARASSTDTQYF
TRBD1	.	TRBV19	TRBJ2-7	TGTGCCAGTAGTATCGGACAGGGGCCTTCCTACGAGCAGTACTTC	CASSIGQGPSYEQYF
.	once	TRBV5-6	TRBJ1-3	TGTGCCAGCAGCTTCACCACAAACCCGGGGAGAAACACCATATATTTT	CASSFTTNPGRNTIYF
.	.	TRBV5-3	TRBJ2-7	TGTGCCAGAAGCCAAAGAAGGGACAAAGCCTACGAGCAGTACTTC	CARSQRRDKAYEQYF
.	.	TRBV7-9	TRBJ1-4	TGTGCCAGCAGCTCCACGGTGGGGCAATATGAAAAACTGTTTTTT	CASSSTVGQYEKLFF
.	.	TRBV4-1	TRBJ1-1	TGCGCCAGCAGCCAGCTTAGTAGGGAAACTGAAGCTTTCTTT	CASSQLSRETEAFF
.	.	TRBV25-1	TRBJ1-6	TGTGCCAGCAGTGTAACGGGACTGGGGAATTCACCCCTCCACTTT	CASSVTGLGNSPLHF
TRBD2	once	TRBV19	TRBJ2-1	TGTGCCAGTAGTATAGATGGCGGGGGGGCCCTAAATGAGCAGTTCTTC	CASSIDGGGALNEQFF
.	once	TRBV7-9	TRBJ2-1	TGTGCCAGCAGCTTAACCGAGGATGTTTCTGCATACAATGAGCAGTTCTTC	CASSLTEDVSAYNEQFF
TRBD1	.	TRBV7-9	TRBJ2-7	TGTGCCAGCAGGGAGGTTGAGGTCAGGGGGCACGAGCAGTACTTC	CASREVEVRGHEQYF
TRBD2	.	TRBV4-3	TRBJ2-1	TGCGCCAGCAGCCCAGGAGCAAGCGGGAGCTTGAGGAATGAGCAGTTCTTC	CASSPGASGSLRNEQFF
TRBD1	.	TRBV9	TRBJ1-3	TGTGCCAGCAGCGTAGGGGACAGCATTTCTGGAAACACCATATATTTT	CASSVGDSISGNTIYF
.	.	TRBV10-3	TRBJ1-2	TGTGCCATCTATGGGGTGGGCATTAACTATGGCTACACCTTC	CAIYGVGINYGYTF
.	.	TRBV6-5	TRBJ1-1	TGTGCCAGCTCGTATTACACTGAAGCTTTCTTT	CASSYYTEAFF
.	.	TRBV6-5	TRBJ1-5	TGTGCCAGCAGTTCGACAGTCTTAGGCCATCAGCCCCAGCATTTT	CASSSTVLGHQPQHF
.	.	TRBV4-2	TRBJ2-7	TGTGCCAGCAGTCGGGGAATCTCCTACGAGCAGTACTTC	CASSRGISYEQYF
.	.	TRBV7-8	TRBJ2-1	TGTGCCAGCAGCTTGAGGGGGGACAATGAGCAGTTCTTC	CASSLRGDNEQFF
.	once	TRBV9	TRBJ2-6	TGTGCCAGCAGCGTCAACACCTACTCTGGGGCCAACGTCCTGACTTTC	CASSVNTYSGANVLTF
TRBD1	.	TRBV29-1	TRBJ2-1	TGCAGCGGACAGGGGGGCTCCTACAATGAGCAGTTCTTC	CSGQGGSYNEQFF
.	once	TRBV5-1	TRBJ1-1	TGCGCCAGCAGTGCCTACGAGGTCCTGAACACTGAAGCTTTCTTT	CASSAYEVLNTEAFF
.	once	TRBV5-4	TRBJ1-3	TGTGCCAGCAGCTTGTCGATGGGATCTGGAAACACCATATATTTT	CASSLSMGSGNTIYF